The 21 T cell receptor beta chains given below trace back to one sample, sequenced in a study of blood T cell repertoires in COVID-19. Libraries were prepared by immunoSEQ multiplex PCR; TCRdb keeps only in-frame clonotypes and omits some of them. The sample includes about 240,000 clones, approximately 86% of them seen just once. The sample consisted of peripheral blood. These TCRs come from a woman in her 70s with active or convalescent COVID-19.

The V gene is TRBV11-3, the J gene TRBJ2-4, with D possibly being TRBD2 (5 bases). CDR3 length: 14 residues. CDR1 is SGHNT and CDR2 is YENEEA in the germline V gene. Trimming removed 4 bases at V and 8 bases at J, with 15 bases between. The DNA for the CDR3 is TGTGCCAGCAGCTCGCCCGGGTCCGGGGACATTCAGTACTTC. This encodes CASSSPGSGDIQYF.

The chain uses TRBV6-5 and TRBJ1-2, with TRBD1 identical over 8 bases. Germline V gene lookup returns CDR1 MNHEY and CDR2 SVGAGI. Germline trimming cut 0 bases from V and 6 bases from J; bases unmatched to any gene: 3. The CDR3 loop spans 14 amino acids. CDR3 protein: CASSYSETGDGYTF. The CDR3 region has the DNA TGTGCCAGCAGTTACTCGGAGACAGGGGATGGCTACACCTTC.

V and J are TRBV7-9 and TRBJ2-2; D call uncertain. Germline-derived CDR1 and CDR2 are SEHNR and FQNEAQ (reference sequence). This CDR3 contains 13 residues. V was cut by 5 bases and J by 6 bases, with 10 bases left in between. The CDR3 DNA is TGTGCCAGCAGCCTACAGCTTGCCGGGGAGCTGTTTTTT. This gives the protein CASSLQLAGELFF.

This chain connects TRBV2 to TRBJ1-6; TRBD1 aligns across 9 bases. Germline CDR1 reads SNHLY; CDR2 reads FYNNEI. V was pared by 6 bases and J by 8 bases, with 5 bases of the junction left unmatched. CDR3 length equals 14 residues. CDR3 sequence: CASRGQGGYSPLHF. The CDR3 nucleotides are TGTGCCAGCAGGGGACAGGGTGGCTATTCACCCCTCCACTTT. The entire variable domain, with the rest obtained from reference TRBV2 and TRBJ1-6, is as follows: EPEVTQTPSHQVTQMGQEVILRCVPISNHLYFYWYRQILGQKVEFLVSFYNNEISEKSEIFDDQFSVERPDGSNFTLKIRSTKLEDSAMYFCASRGQGGYSPLHFGNGTRLTVT.

The chain recombines TRBV11-1 with TRBJ1-1, with 8 bases fitting TRBD1. Germline V CDR1 and CDR2: SGHAT, FQDESV (reference sequence). The CDR3 is 15 residues long. The V segment lost 5 bases and the J segment 4 bases; nucleotides outside the gene matches: 9. This CDR3 is CASSPSGGAVTEAFF. The DNA for the CDR3 is TGTGCCAGCAGCCCATCAGGGGGCGCGGTCACTGAAGCTTTCTTT.

This chain joins TRBV19 and TRBJ1-1; TRBD1 is a possible D gene (5 bases). Trimming took 4 bases from V and 5 from J, leaving 8 bases between them. CDR1 is LNHDA and CDR2 is SQIVND in the germline V gene (reference sequence). The CDR3 totals 12 residues. CDR3 nucleotides: TGTGCCAGTAGTACCAGGGTTACTGAAGCTTTCTTT. This gives the protein CASSTRVTEAFF.

J is TRBJ1-6 and V is TRBV19; TRBD1 matches 7 bases. Germline lookup yields CDR1 LNHDA and CDR2 SQIVND (reference sequence). The CDR3 extends over 15 amino acids. The V segment lost 4 bases and the J segment 6 bases; nucleotides outside the gene matches: 6. CDR3: CASSTAGTVNSPLHF. As DNA, the CDR3 is TGTGCCAGTAGTACTGCCGGGACAGTTAATTCACCCCTCCACTTT.

The chain combines TRBV2 with TRBJ2-5, with a weak D call TRBD1 (5 bases). The germline CDR1 and CDR2 sequences are SNHLY and FYNNEI. V was cut by 8 bases and J by 7 bases, with 23 bases left in between. The CDR3 loop spans 15 amino acids. CDR3 sequence: CASLSLGLTQGTQYF. In nucleotides, the CDR3 is TGTGCCAGCCTTTCGCTGGGGCTAACCCAGGGGACCCAGTACTTC.

Only a few counts were recorded for this clone. This chain uses TRBV5-1 with TRBJ1-1; no firm D call. CDR1 and CDR2 from the germline V gene are SGHRS and YFSETQ. The germline V and J ends were trimmed by 1 base and 7 bases, with 8 bases remaining between them. CDR3 length: 12 amino acids. CDR3 in amino acids: CASSLNGFEAFF. The DNA of the CDR3 is TGCGCCAGCAGCTTGAACGGTTTTGAAGCTTTCTTT.

The chain is built from TRBV5-8 and TRBJ1-1, with D hard to call. This CDR3 has 13 amino acids. V shed 0 bases and J shed 4 bases, with 7 bases lying between them. Germline CDR1 reads SGHTS; CDR2 reads YDEGEE. The CDR3 DNA reads as TGTGCCAGCAGCTTGGAAATGCGCACTGAAGCTTTCTTT. The encoded protein is CASSLEMRTEAFF. The complete variable domain, with remaining parts taken from reference TRBV5-8 and TRBJ1-1, reads EAGVTQSPTHLIKTRGQQATLRCSPISGHTSVYWYQQALGLGLQFLLWYDEGEERNRGNFPPRFSGRQFPNYSSELNVNALELEDSALYLCASSLEMRTEAFFGQGTRLTVV.

J is TRBJ1-5 and V is TRBV18; D gene ambiguous. The germline V and J ends were trimmed by 2 bases and 5 bases, with 7 bases remaining between them. Looked up from germline, CDR1 is KGHSH and CDR2 is LQKENI. The CDR3 totals 13 residues. The CDR3 sequence: CASSPGGDQPQHF. DNA of the CDR3: TGTGCCAGCTCACCAGGCGGGGATCAGCCCCAGCATTTT.

This sequence joins TRBV29-1 and TRBJ1-1; no firm D call. CDR1 and CDR2 from the germline V gene are SQVTM and ANQGSEA. Trimming took off 7 bases at V and 3 bases at J, with 6 bases between the two ends. This CDR3 is 10 amino acids long. The CDR3 region is CSAPDTEAFF. The CDR3 coding sequence is TGCAGCGCCCCTGACACTGAAGCTTTCTTT.

This chain links TRBV28 with TRBJ1-5; D perhaps matches TRBD1 (5 bases). The CDR3 has 17 amino acids. Germline V gives CDR1 MDHEN, CDR2 SYDVKM. The V gene lost 6 bases and the J gene lost 0 bases, with 18 bases spanning the gap. CDR3 loop: CASRTSPGPLSNQPQHF. CDR3 sequence (DNA): TGTGCCAGCAGGACTAGCCCGGGACCACTTAGCAATCAGCCCCAGCATTTT.

The chain combines TRBV5-1 with TRBJ2-7; the D is unclear. V lost 1 base and J lost 6, with 17 bases in between. The length of the CDR3 is 15 residues. Germline CDR1 SGHRS, CDR2 YFSETQ. The CDR3, as DNA: TGCGCCAGCAGCTTGTACTACCCCGAGGAAGGCGAGCAGTACTTC. Translation gives CASSLYYPEEGEQYF.

V usage is TRBV12-3 or TRBV12-4 and J usage is TRBJ1-2; D gene unclear. This CDR3 has 13 residues. Trimming shortened V by 2 bases and J by 4 bases, and 8 bases separated the two germline ends. CDR3 in DNA: TGTGCCAGCAGTTTACAAACGGTCTATGGCTACACCTTC. As protein: CASSLQTVYGYTF.

This clone was counted many times. The chain couples TRBV5-5 to TRBJ1-3; D is perhaps TRBD1 (5 bases). Germline values: CDR1 SGHKS, CDR2 YYEKEE (reference sequence). V was trimmed by 0 bases and J by 2 bases, leaving 9 bases between them. The CDR3 is made up of 15 amino acids. CDR3 nucleotides: TGTGCCAGCAGCTTGGCCGCAGGGCCTGGAAACACCATATATTTT. Protein product: CASSLAAGPGNTIYF.

There are a few counts of this clone. The rearrangement uses TRBV2 and TRBJ1-1; TRBD1 agrees at 8 bases. Trimming took 5 bases from V and 4 from J; bases not matched to a gene: 3. The CDR3 consists of 13 residues. The germline CDR1 and CDR2 sequences are SNHLY and FYNNEI. The CDR3 DNA reads as TGTGCCAGCAGTAACCAGGGGGCCACTGAAGCTTTCTTT. This codes for CASSNQGATEAFF.

The chain combines TRBV6-2 or TRBV6-3 with TRBJ1-2; maybe TRBD1 (5 bases). The CDR3 loop spans 13 amino acids. Germline CDR1 and CDR2: MNHEY and SVGEGT. The germline V and J ends were trimmed by 2 bases and 8 bases, with 12 bases remaining between them. This CDR3 reads CASSYLRDEGYTF. The CDR3, as DNA: TGTGCCAGCAGTTACCTCAGGGATGAGGGCTACACCTTC.

The chain has TRBV6-2 or TRBV6-3 and TRBJ2-1; TRBD1 matches 8 bases. Germline trimming cut 5 bases from V and 4 bases from J; bases unmatched to any gene: 4. The germline V gene encodes CDR1 MNHEY and CDR2 SVGEGT. CDR3 size: 14 residues. The CDR3 spells CASSPGGLYNEQFF. The DNA of the CDR3 is TGTGCCAGCAGTCCAGGGGGCTTATACAATGAGCAGTTCTTC.

The chain links TRBV18 to TRBJ1-1, with D possibly being TRBD1 (6 bases). CDR3 length: 14 amino acids. CDR1 KGHSH and CDR2 LQKENI come from the germline V gene. The V end was cut by 0 bases, the J end by 4 bases, with 9 bases between. The CDR3 DNA reads TGTGCCAGCTCACCACCTCGGACAGCCACTGAAGCTTTCTTT. Its translation is CASSPPRTATEAFF. The full variable domain, completed using reference TRBV18 and TRBJ1-1, is NAGVMQNPRHLVRRRGQEARLRCSPMKGHSHVYWYRQLPEEGLKFMVYLQKENIIDESGMPKERFSAEFPKEGPSILRIQQVVRGDSAAYFCASSPPRTATEAFFGQGTRLTVV.

The V and J genes are TRBV7-9 and TRBJ2-7; the D is unclear. Trimming shortened V by 0 bases and J by 4 bases, and 4 bases separated the two germline ends. Germline CDR1 and CDR2: SEHNR and FQNEAQ (reference sequence). The CDR3 spans 12 residues. The CDR3 DNA is TGTGCCAGCAGCTTAGCCTTATACGAGCAGTACTTC. Its protein product is CASSLALYEQYF.